This T cell receptor beta chain is drawn from a study of cytomegalovirus exposure and HLA in healthy donors. Study at large: The roughly 110 validation repertoires were reported in a later analysis to have been generated on the same platform as the roughly 680 first-cohort repertoires.

TCRdb keeps only in-frame clones here, not all; method: immunoSEQ multiplex PCR. In the table there are about 150,000 clones, approximately 90% of which are singletons. There are 14 residues in the CDR3. Germline V gene sequence: CDR1 MNHEY, CDR2 SMNVEV (reference sequence). V was cut by 1 base and J by 5 bases, with 12 bases left in between. The sample comprised PBMCs. V and J are TRBV27 and TRBJ2-7, with TRBD2 as a possible D gene (6 bases). This clonotype originated in a woman aged 25-40 years in good health and CMV-seropositive. The CDR3 DNA is TGTGCCAGCAGTTTATTGGGGGGTTTGGACGAGCAGTACTTC. Translating it yields CASSLLGGLDEQYF.